A selection of T cell receptor beta chains follows, all from one sample in a study of blood T cell repertoires in COVID-19. This table comes from immunoSEQ multiplex PCR, and its TCRdb copy is limited to in-frame clones, with some not included. Of 300,000 to 350,000 clones in the sample, about four fifths were seen once. The source material was peripheral blood. The source of these receptors is a man under 40 with active or convalescent COVID-19. CDR3s include the opening cysteine and the closing phenylalanine or tryptophan. Each record gives: clone size, V gene, CDR3 length, J gene, D gene, CDR3 DNA, CDR3 protein. A D gene is named only where the DNA matches it firmly. Rows give clone size only sometimes, using once, few, many, or a class for an expanded clone.

-	TRBV28	15	TRBJ2-1	TRBD2	TGTGCCAGCTGGGCTAGCGGTAGCTCCTACAATGAGCAGTTCTTC	CASWASGSSYNEQFF
-	TRBV28	15	TRBJ1-4	TRBD1	TGTGCCAGCAGCGATAGACAGGGGCCCCAGGAAAAACTGTTTTTT	CASSDRQGPQEKLFF
-	TRBV7-2	19	TRBJ2-7	TRBD2	TGTGCCAGCAGCTTACCCGAAAATAGCGGGAGTAGGAAGGTCAAGGAGCAGTACTTC	CASSLPENSGSRKVKEQYF
-	TRBV19	11	TRBJ1-4	-	TGTGCCAGTAGTGGGGGAGGCCCCTGGCTTTTT	CASSGGGPWLF
few	TRBV24-1	14	TRBJ2-7	-	TGTGCCACCAGTGAAGTCGACAGTCCGGAGGAGCAGTACTTC	CATSEVDSPEEQYF
-	TRBV30	15	TRBJ2-4	TRBD2	TGTGCCTGGAGTCGACTAGCGGGGGGCGGGAACATTCAGTACTTC	CAWSRLAGGGNIQYF
-	TRBV24-1	17	TRBJ2-1	TRBD2	TGTGCCACCAGTGGCACTAGCGGGAGTGGGTCCTACAATGAGCAGTTCTTC	CATSGTSGSGSYNEQFF
-	TRBV19	19	TRBJ2-5	TRBD2	TGTGCCAGTAGTACCCAACATACCTCGACTAGCGGGATAATAAGGACCCAGTACTTC	CASSTQHTSTSGIIRTQYF
-	TRBV28	17	TRBJ2-3	TRBD1	TGTGCCAGCAGACCCAGGGACAGGGGGAAGAGCACAGATACGCAGTATTTT	CASRPRDRGKSTDTQYF
-	TRBV20-1	10	TRBJ2-1	-	TGTACAACAGCCCCCAATGAGCAGTTCTTC	CTTAPNEQFF
-	TRBV2	16	TRBJ2-3	TRBD2	TGTGCCAGCGGGTTACGGGGGGGCTTTAGCACAGATACGCAGTATTTT	CASGLRGGFSTDTQYF
-	TRBV6-5	14	TRBJ2-7	TRBD1	TGTGCCAGCGGCAGGGGGCGCTCTTCCTACGAGCAGTACTTC	CASGRGRSSYEQYF
few	TRBV25-1	15	TRBJ2-1	TRBD2	TGTGCCAGCTCTCCGGGGACTAGCCCTTGGGGAGAGCAGTTCTTC	CASSPGTSPWGEQFF
few	TRBV3-1/TRBV3-2	16	TRBJ2-1	TRBD2	TGTGCCAGCAGTCCTACTAGCGGGGGGCCTTACAATGAGCAGTTCTTC	CASSPTSGGPYNEQFF
-	TRBV5-6	16	TRBJ1-6	-	TGTGCCAGCACCCGGGTGTTGAGCTCCTATAATTCACCCCTCCACTTT	CASTRVLSSYNSPLHF